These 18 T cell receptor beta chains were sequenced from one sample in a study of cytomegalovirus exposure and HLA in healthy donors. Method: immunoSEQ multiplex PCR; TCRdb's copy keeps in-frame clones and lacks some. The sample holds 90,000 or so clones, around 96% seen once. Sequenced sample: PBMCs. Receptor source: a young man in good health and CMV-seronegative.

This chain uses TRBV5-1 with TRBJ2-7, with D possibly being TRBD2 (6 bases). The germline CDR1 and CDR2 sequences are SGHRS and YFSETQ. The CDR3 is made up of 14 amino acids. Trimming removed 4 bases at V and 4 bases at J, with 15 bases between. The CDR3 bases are TGCGCCAGCAGCCACCGGGACTTCGGGTACGAGCAGTACTTC. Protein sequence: CASSHRDFGYEQYF.

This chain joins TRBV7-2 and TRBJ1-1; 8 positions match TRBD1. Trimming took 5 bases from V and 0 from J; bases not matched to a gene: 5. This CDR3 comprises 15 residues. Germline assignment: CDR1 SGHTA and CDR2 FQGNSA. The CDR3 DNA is TGTGCCAGCAGCATAGGACAGGGTTTGAACACTGAAGCTTTCTTT. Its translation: CASSIGQGLNTEAFF.

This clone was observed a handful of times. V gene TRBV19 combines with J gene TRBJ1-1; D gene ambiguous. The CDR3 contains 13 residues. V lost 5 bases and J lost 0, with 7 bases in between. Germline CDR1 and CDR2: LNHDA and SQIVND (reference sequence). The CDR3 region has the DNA TGTGCCAGTAGTGCCCAGATGAACACTGAAGCTTTCTTT. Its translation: CASSAQMNTEAFF.

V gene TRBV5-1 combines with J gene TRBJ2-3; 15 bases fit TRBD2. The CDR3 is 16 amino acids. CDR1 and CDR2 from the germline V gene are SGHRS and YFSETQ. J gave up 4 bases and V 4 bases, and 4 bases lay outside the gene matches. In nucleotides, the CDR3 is TGCGCCAGCAGCCCGGGACTAGCGGGAGGCCCAGATACGCAGTATTTT. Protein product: CASSPGLAGGPDTQYF.

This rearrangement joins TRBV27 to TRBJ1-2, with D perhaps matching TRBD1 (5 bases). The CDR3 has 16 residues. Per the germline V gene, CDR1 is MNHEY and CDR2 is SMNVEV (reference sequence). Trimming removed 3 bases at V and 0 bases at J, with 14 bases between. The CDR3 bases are TGTGCCAGCAGTTTCGGGGGGTGGTCCTCTAACTATGGCTACACCTTC. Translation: CASSFGGWSSNYGYTF.

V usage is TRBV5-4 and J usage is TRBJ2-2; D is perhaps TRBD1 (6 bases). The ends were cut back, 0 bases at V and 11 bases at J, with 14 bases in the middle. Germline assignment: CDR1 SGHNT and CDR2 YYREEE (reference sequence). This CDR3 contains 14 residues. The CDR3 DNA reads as TGTGCCAGCAGCTTGGGTCCCAGAGGGGGAGAGCTGTTTTTT. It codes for CASSLGPRGGELFF.

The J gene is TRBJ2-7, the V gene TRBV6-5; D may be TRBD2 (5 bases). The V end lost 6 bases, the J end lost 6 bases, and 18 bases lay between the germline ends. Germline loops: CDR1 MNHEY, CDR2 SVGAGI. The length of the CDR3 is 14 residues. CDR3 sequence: CASSYTRTSGEQYF. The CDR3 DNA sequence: TGTGCCAGCAGCTATACTAGAACTTCGGGCGAGCAGTACTTC.

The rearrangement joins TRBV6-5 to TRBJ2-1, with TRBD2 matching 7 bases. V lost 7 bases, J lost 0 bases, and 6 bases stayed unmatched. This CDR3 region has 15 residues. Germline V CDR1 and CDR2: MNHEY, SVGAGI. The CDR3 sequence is CASMTSPSSYNEQFF. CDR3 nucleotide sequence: TGTGCCAGCATGACTAGCCCTAGCTCCTACAATGAGCAGTTCTTC.

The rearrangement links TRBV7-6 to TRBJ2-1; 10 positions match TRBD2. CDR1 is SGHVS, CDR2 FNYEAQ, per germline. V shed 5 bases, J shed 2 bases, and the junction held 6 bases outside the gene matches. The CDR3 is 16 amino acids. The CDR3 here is CASSPGLAETYNEQFF. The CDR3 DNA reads TGTGCCAGCAGCCCAGGACTAGCGGAGACCTACAATGAGCAGTTCTTC.

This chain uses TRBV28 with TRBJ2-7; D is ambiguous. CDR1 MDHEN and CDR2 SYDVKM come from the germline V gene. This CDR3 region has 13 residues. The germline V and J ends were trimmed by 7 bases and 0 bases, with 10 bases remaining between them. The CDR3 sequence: CASINSVSYEQYF. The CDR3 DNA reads TGTGCCAGCATAAACAGTGTCTCCTACGAGCAGTACTTC.

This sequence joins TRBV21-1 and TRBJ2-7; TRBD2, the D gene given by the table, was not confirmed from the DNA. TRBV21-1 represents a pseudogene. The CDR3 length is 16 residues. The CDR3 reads CASNYVNGTGGYEQYF. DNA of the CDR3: TGTGCCAGCAACTACGTGAATGGGACCGGGGGCTACGAGCAGTACTTC.

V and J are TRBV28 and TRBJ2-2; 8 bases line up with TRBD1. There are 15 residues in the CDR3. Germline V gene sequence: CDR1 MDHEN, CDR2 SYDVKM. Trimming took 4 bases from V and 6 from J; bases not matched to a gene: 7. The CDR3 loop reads CASSWETGEAGELFF. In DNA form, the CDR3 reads TGTGCCAGCAGTTGGGAGACAGGGGAAGCCGGGGAGCTGTTTTTT.

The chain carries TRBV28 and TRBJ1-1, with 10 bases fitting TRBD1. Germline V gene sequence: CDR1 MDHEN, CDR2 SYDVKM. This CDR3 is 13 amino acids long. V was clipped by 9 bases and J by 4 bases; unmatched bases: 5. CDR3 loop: CARRQGAVTEAFF. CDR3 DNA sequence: TGTGCCAGAAGACAGGGGGCGGTCACTGAAGCTTTCTTT.

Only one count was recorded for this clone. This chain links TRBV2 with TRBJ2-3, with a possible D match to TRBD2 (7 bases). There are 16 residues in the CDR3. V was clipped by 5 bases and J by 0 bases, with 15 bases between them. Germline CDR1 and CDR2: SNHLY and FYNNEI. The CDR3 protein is CASSLRGGGSTDTQYF. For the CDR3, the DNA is TGTGCCAGCAGTCTAAGAGGGGGGGGTAGCACAGATACGCAGTATTTT.

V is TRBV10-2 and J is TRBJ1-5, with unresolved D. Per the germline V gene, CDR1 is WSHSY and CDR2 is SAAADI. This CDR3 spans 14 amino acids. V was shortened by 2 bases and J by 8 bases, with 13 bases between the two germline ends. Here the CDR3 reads CASSETSSQEPQHF. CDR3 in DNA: TGCGCCAGCAGTGAGACCAGCAGCCAGGAGCCCCAGCATTTT.

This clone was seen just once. The CDR3 is CASSLGRGGPEQYF. The CDR3 DNA reads TGTGCCAGCAGCTTGGGACGGGGGGGTCCCGAGCAGTACTTC. The genes are TRBV5-5 and TRBJ2-7, with 8 bases identical to TRBD2. Per the germline V gene, CDR1 is SGHKS and CDR2 is YYEKEE (reference sequence). With 0 bases clipped from V and 6 bases from J, the junction kept 5 bases outside the gene matches. This CDR3 spans 14 amino acids.

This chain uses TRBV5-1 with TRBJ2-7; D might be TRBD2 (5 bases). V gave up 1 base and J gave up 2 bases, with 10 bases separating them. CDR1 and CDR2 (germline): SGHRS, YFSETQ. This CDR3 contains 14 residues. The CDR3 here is CASSLTTGTYEQYF. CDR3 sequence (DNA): TGCGCCAGCAGCTTGACTACCGGGACCTACGAGCAGTACTTC.

The CDR3 bases are TGTGCCAGCAGCTTAGTTTCGGGAGGCACAGATACGCAGTATTTT. Its protein product is CASSLVSGGTDTQYF. V is TRBV7-2 and J is TRBJ2-3; D is perhaps TRBD2 (6 bases). Trimming removed 1 base from V and 1 base from J, with 9 bases in between. The CDR3 sequence is 15 residues long. CDR1 and CDR2 from the germline V gene are SGHTA and FQGNSA.